This T cell receptor beta chain was identified during a study of shared clonotypes between healthy human individuals. Overall study context: A few men and two women, aged 18 to 49, were donors. CD4 naive and memory got three plates each, CD8 naive two, CD8 memory one.

Trimming took off 0 bases at V and 4 bases at J, with 13 bases between the two ends. Germline V gives CDR1 MNHEY, CDR2 SVGAGI. The CDR3 is made up of 16 amino acids. Points on this clone: Other DNA sequences in this specimen translate into the identical CDR3.

Clones were sequenced by immunoSEQ multiplex PCR, and TCRdb holds only the in-frame ones, with some missing. The table lists about 2.4 million clones, over 85% of them singletons. The sequenced sample consisted of naive CD4+ T cells sorted from blood. The subset here: CD45RA+ positively selected. This chain links TRBV6-5 with TRBJ1-3; possibly TRBD1 for D (5 bases). The clonotype comes from a man aged 18-30 years in good health. CDR3 amino acids: CASSYSGTGAGNTIYF. CDR3 bases: TGTGCCAGCAGTTACTCGGGGACTGGTGCCGGAAACACCATATATTTT.